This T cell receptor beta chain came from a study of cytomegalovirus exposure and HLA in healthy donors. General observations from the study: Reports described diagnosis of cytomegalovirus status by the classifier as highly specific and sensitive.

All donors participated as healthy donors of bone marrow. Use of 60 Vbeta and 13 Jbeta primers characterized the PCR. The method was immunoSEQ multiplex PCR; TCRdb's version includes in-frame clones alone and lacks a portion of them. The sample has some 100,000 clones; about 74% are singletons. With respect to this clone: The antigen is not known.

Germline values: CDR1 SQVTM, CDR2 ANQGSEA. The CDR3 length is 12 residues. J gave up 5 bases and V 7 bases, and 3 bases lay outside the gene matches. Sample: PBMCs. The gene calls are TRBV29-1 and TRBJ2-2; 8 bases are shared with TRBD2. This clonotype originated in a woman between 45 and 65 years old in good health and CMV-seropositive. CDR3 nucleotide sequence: TGCAGCGGTACGGGGGGGACCGGGGAGCTGTTTTTT. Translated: CSGTGGTGELFF.